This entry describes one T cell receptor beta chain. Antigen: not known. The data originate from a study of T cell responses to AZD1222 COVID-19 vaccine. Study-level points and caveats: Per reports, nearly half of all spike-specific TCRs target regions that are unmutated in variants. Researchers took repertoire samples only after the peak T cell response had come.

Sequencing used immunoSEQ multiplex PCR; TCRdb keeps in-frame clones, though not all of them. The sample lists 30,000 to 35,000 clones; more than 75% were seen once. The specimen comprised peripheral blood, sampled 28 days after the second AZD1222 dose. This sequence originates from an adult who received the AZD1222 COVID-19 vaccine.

DNA of the CDR3: TGTGCCTGGAGTGTTTGGCTAGCGGGGAAAGAGACCCAGTACTTC. Translated, it gives CAWSVWLAGKETQYF. The V call is TRBV30, the J call TRBJ2-5, with 9 bases identical to TRBD2. Trimming cost V 0 bases and J 3 bases; bases outside gene matches: 5. The CDR3 has 15 amino acids. Germline assignment: CDR1 GTSNPN and CDR2 SVGIG (reference sequence).